This T cell receptor beta chain was observed in a study of shared clonotypes between healthy human individuals. On the study more broadly: Donors, aged 18 to 49, were a couple of women and a few men. Study-wide results and limits: Specimens sampled were limited to blood, with tissue repertoires likely differing. Relative to their counterparts shared across all four donors, non-shared clonotypes exhibited diminished generation probabilities.

With respect to this clone: Its target is not known. No DNA is shown, since the ends of the CDR3 on it are uncertain; the CDR3 is the one TCRdb lists.

The CDR3 has 16 residues if both end residues are counted. CDR1 SGHAT and CDR2 FQNNGV come from the germline V gene. Some clones are missing from TCRdb's copy, which holds only in-frame ones; the method was immunoSEQ multiplex PCR. The table includes hundreds of thousands of clones, roughly 95% detected once. CD45RO-negative, CCR7-positively selected cells formed the naive CD8 fraction, excluding terminally differentiated effector memory CD45RA+ cells. The donors, healthy adults who were HIV-negative, had experienced no recent acute infections or vaccinations. The J gene is TRBJ2-7, the V gene TRBV11-2; the table assigns TRBD1, which was not confirmed against the DNA. Sequenced input: naive CD8+ T cells sorted from blood. This receptor was taken from a woman aged 25 to 39 in good health. CDR3 loop: CASSLVFGQGTPLKYF.